This TCR beta chain derives from a study of Ad26.COV2.S vaccination and SARS-CoV-2 variants. On this clone itself: What it recognizes is unknown. Other DNA sequences of this sample code for an identical CDR3.

Sequencing used immunoSEQ multiplex PCR; TCRdb keeps in-frame clones, though not all of them. Here the sample spans about 370,000 clones, 89% being singletons. Findings and caveats of the study: Considerable breadth of spike-specific CD8+ and CD4+ T cell responses has reportedly been documented following vaccination.

Described treatment: about 20 received Ad26.COV2.S at low or high dose, single or two shots; 5 received placebo; per-sample allocation not given. Specimens were obtained on day 63 following the first vaccine or placebo injection. This clonotype was obtained from a person between 18 and 59 years old who received the Ad26.COV2.S COVID-19 vaccine or a placebo. The sequences come from peripheral blood, collected in a trial of Ad26.COV2.S vaccine versus placebo.

The CDR3 sequence is CASSGGSSGNTIYF. The CDR3 region has the DNA TGTGCCAGCAGCGGAGGGAGCTCTGGAAACACCATATATTTT. The gene calls are TRBV9 and TRBJ1-3; D not certain. The CDR3 has 14 residues. Germline values: CDR1 SGDLS, CDR2 YYNGEE. V lost 3 bases to trimming and J lost 0 bases, with 7 bases between them.